Only one count was recorded for the clone carrying this T cell receptor (beta chain). As yet, its antigen is unknown. The data derive from a study of cytotoxic CD8 clonotypes in ibrutinib-treated CLL. The overall study: Response sampling took place at median 12 months of treatment, range 6 to 36. Samples averaged approximately 260,000 productive templates and roughly 86,000 productive rearrangements. Study-wide findings and caveats: Before falling back toward baseline at progression, clonality had risen at the time of ibrutinib response.

Some clones are missing from TCRdb's copy, which holds only in-frame ones; the method was immunoSEQ multiplex PCR. The sample has roughly 220,000 clones, 79% seen once. V was pared by 4 bases and J by 0 bases, with 13 bases between. This CDR3 contains 16 residues. Germline values: CDR1 SGHRS, CDR2 YFSETQ. This specimen was PBMCs, taken after 12 months of ibrutinib treatment. The receptor comes from a human donor with chronic lymphocytic leukemia. The chain links TRBV5-1 to TRBJ2-2; no firm D call. CDR3 protein: CASSTVPAANTGELFF. CDR3 sequence (DNA): TGCGCCAGCAGCACAGTTCCCGCCGCGAACACCGGGGAGCTGTTTTTT.